The TCR beta chain described here comes from a study of cytomegalovirus exposure and HLA in healthy donors. CDR1 and CDR2 from the germline V gene are SGHRS and YFSETQ. CDR3 length: 15 amino acids. The V end lost 5 bases, the J end lost 1 base, and 13 bases lay between the germline ends. The primer mix had 60 Vbeta and 13 Jbeta primers. The method was immunoSEQ multiplex PCR; TCRdb's version includes in-frame clones alone and lacks a portion of them. The sample holds 150,000 to 200,000 clones, roughly 77% seen once. The clonotype originates from a young man in good health and CMV-seropositive. The genes are TRBV5-1 and TRBJ2-1, with D tentatively TRBD1 (6 bases). The source material was PBMCs. In nucleotides, the CDR3 is TGCGCCAGCAGGCTCACTCAGGGGTCCTACAATGAGCAGTTCTTC. Protein product: CASRLTQGSYNEQFF.